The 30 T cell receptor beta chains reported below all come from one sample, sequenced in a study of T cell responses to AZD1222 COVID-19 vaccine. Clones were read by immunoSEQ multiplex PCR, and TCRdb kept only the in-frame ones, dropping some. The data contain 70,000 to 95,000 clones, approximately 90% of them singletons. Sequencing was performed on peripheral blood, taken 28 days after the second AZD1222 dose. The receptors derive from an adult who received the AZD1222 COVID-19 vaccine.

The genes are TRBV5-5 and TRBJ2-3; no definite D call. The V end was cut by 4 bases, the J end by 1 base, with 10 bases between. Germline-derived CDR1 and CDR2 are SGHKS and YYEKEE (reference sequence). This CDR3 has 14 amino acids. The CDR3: CASSLRTGTDTQYF. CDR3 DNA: TGTGCCAGCAGCCTGCGGACGGGCACAGATACGCAGTATTTT.

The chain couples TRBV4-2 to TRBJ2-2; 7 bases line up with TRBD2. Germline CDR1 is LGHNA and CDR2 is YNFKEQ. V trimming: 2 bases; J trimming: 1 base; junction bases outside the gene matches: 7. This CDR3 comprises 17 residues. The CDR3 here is CASSQLLLAVNTGELFF. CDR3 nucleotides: TGTGCCAGCAGCCAATTGCTTCTAGCGGTGAACACCGGGGAGCTGTTTTTT.

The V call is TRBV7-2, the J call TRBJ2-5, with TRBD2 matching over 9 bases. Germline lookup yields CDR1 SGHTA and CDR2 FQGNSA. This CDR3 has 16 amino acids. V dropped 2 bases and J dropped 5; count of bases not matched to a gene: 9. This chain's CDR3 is CASSLLAGEGVETQYF. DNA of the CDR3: TGTGCCAGCAGCTTATTAGCGGGAGAGGGAGTCGAGACCCAGTACTTC.

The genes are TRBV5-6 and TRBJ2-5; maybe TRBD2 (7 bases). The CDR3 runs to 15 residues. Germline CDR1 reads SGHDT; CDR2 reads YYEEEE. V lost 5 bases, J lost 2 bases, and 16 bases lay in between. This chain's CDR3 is CASRSPGGGQETQYF. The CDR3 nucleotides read TGTGCCAGCAGAAGTCCGGGGGGCGGTCAAGAGACCCAGTACTTC.

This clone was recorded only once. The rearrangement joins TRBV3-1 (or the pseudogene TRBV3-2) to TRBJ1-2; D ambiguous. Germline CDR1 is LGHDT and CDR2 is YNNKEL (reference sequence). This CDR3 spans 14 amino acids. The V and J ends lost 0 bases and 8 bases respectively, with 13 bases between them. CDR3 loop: CASSQDPSGGGYTF. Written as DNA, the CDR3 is TGTGCCAGCAGCCAAGATCCTTCTGGTGGCGGCTACACCTTC.

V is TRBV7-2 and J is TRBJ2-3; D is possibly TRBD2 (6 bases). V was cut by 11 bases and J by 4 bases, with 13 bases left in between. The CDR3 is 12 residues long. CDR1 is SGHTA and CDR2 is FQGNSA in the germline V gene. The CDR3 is CAGGRFADTQYF. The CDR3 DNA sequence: TGTGCCGGAGGGAGATTCGCAGATACGCAGTATTTT.

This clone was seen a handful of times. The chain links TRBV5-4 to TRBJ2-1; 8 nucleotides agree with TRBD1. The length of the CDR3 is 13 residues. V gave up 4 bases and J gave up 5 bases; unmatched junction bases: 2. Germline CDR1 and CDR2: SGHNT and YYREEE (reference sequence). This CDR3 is CASSQDRDNEQFF. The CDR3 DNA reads TGTGCCAGCAGCCAGGACAGGGACAATGAGCAGTTCTTC.

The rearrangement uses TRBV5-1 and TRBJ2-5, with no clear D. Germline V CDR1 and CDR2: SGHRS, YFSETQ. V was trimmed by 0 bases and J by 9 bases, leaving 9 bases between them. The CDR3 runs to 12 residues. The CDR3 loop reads CASSLDGWAQYF. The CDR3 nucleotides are TGCGCCAGCAGCTTGGATGGGTGGGCCCAGTACTTC.

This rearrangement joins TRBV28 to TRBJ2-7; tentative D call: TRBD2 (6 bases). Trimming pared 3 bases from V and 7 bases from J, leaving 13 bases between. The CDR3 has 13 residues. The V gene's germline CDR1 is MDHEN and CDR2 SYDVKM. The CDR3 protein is CASSFGGGGEQYF. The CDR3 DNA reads TGTGCCAGCAGTTTTGGGGGAGGAGGGGAGCAGTACTTC.

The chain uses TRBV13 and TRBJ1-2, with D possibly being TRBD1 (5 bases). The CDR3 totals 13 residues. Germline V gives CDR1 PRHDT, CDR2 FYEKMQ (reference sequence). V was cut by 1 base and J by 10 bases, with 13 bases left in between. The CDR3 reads CASSLAPTRDYTF. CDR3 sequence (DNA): TGTGCCAGCAGCTTAGCACCGACCAGGGACTACACCTTC.

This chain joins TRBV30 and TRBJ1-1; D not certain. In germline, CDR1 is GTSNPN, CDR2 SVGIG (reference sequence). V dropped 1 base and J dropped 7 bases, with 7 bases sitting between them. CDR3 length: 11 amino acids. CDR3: CAWSEGFEAFF. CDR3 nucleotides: TGTGCCTGGAGTGAGGGATTTGAAGCTTTCTTT.

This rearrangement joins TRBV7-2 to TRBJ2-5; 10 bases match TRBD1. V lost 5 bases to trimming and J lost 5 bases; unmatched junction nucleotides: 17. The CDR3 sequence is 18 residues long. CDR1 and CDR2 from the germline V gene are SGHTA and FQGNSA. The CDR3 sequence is CASSHIRTGGILGETQYF. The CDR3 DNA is TGTGCCAGCAGCCACATCAGGACAGGGGGTATACTTGGGGAGACCCAGTACTTC.

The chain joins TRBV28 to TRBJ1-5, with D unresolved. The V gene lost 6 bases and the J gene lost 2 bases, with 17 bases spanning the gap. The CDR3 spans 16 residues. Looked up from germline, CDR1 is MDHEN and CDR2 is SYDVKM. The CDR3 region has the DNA TGTGCCAGCAGCCTCACGTCTTTAAGGGGCAATCAGCCCCAGCATTTT. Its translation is CASSLTSLRGNQPQHF.

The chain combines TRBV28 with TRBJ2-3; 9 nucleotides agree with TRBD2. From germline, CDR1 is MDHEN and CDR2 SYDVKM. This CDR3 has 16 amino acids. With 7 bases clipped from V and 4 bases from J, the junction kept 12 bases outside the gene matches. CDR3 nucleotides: TGTGCCAGCACCTCTTTTAGCGGGAGAAGCGCAGATACGCAGTATTTT. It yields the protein CASTSFSGRSADTQYF.

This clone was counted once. In DNA, the CDR3 is TGTGCCAGCATGGGTGGAGTGAATCAGCCCCAGCATTTT. Encoded protein: CASMGGVNQPQHF. J is TRBJ1-5 and V is TRBV6-5; D is uncertain. The germline CDR1 and CDR2 sequences are MNHEY and SVGAGI. This CDR3 has 13 amino acids. V lost 7 bases to trimming and J lost 4 bases, with 11 bases between them.

CDR3 sequence (DNA): TGTGCCAGCAGCCAAGCAAGGGGAACCAACGAGCAGTACTTC. Translated: CASSQARGTNEQYF. This sequence joins TRBV3-1 (or the pseudogene TRBV3-2) and TRBJ2-7; D perhaps matches TRBD1 (5 bases). CDR1 and CDR2 from the germline V gene are LGHDT and YNNKEL (reference sequence). CDR3 size: 14 residues. Deletions cut 1 base from V and 5 bases from J, with 12 bases between.

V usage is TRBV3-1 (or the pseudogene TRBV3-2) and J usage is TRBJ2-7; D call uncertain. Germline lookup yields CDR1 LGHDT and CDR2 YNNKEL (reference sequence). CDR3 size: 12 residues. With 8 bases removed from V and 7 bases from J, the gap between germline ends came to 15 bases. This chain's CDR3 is CASRTALCEQYF. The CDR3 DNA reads TGTGCCAGCCGGACGGCCTTGTGTGAGCAGTACTTC.

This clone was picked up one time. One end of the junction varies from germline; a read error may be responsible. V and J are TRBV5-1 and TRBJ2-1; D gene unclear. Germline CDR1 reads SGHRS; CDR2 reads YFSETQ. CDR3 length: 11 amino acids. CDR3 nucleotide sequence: TGCGCCAGCAGCTCCGACAATGAGCAGTTCTTC. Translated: CASSSDNEQFF.

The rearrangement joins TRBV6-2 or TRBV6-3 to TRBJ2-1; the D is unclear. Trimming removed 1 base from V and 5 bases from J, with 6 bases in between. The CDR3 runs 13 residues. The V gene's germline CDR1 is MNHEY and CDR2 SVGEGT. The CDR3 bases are TGTGCCAGCAGTTACTTAGCAAACAATGAGCAGTTCTTC. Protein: CASSYLANNEQFF.

The chain's CDR3 is CASSLGQGNTEAFF. The CDR3, as DNA: TGCGCCAGCAGTTTGGGACAGGGGAACACTGAAGCTTTCTTT. This sequence joins TRBV10-2 and TRBJ1-1; 9 bases map to TRBD1. CDR3 size: 14 residues. The J segment lost 1 base and the V segment lost 5 bases, leaving 2 bases of the junction unmatched. From germline, CDR1 is WSHSY and CDR2 SAAADI.

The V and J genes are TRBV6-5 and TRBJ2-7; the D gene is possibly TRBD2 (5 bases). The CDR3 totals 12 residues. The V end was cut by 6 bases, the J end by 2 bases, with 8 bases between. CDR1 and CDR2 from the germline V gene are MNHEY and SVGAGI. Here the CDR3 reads CASSGLTYEQYF. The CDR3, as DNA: TGTGCCAGCAGCGGACTGACCTACGAGCAGTACTTC.

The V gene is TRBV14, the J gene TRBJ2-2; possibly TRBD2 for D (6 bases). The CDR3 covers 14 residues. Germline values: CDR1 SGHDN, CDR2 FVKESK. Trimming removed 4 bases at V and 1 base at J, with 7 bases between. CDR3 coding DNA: TGTGCCAGCAGCCGGGACTTGAACACCGGGGAGCTGTTTTTT. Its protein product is CASSRDLNTGELFF.

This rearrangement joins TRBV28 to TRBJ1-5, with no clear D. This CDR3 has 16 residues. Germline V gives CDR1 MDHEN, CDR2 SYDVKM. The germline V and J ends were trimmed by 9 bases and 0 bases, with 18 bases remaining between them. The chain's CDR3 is CASHNAGDYSNQPQHF. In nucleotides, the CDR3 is TGTGCCAGTCATAATGCCGGAGACTATAGCAATCAGCCCCAGCATTTT.

CDR3 residues: CASSLGTGWAQYF. In DNA form, the CDR3 reads TGTGCCAGCAGCTTAGGGACAGGGTGGGCCCAGTACTTC. The genes are TRBV7-3 and TRBJ2-5, with 9 bases aligning to TRBD1. The CDR3 loop spans 13 amino acids. Per the germline V gene, CDR1 is SGHTA and CDR2 is FQGTGA. Trimming at V came to 2 bases and at J to 9 bases, leaving 4 bases not matched to a gene.

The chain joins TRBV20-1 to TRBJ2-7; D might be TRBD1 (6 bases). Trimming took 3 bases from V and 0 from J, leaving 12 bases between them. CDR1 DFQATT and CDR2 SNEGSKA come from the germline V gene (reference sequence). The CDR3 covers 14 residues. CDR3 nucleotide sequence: TGCAGTGCTAGTTTACAGGGCCCCTCCTACGAGCAGTACTTC. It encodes CSASLQGPSYEQYF.

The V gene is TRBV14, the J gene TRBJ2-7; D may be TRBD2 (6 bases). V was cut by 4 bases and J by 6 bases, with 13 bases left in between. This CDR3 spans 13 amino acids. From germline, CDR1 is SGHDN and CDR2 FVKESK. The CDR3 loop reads CASSLIGSGEQYF. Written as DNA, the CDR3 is TGTGCCAGCAGCCTCATAGGTAGCGGCGAGCAGTACTTC.

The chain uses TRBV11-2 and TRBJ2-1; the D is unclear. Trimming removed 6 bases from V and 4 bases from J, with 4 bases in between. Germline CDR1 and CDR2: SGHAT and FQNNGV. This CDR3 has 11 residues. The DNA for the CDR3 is TGTGCCAGCAGGGCATACAATGAGCAGTTCTTC. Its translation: CASRAYNEQFF.

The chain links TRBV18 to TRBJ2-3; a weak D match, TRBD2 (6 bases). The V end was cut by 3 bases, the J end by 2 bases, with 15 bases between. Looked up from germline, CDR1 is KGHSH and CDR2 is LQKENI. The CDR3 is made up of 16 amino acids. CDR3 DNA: TGTGCCAGCTCACCGCGGTCTAGCGACAACACAGATACGCAGTATTTT. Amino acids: CASSPRSSDNTDTQYF.

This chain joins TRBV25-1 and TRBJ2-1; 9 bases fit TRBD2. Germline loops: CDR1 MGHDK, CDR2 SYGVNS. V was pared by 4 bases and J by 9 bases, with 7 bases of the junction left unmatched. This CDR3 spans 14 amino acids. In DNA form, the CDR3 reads TGTGCCAGCAGTGTTTCAGGCGGGAGGGGTGAGCAGTTCTTC. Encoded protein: CASSVSGGRGEQFF. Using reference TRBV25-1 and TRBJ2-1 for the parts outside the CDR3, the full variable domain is EADIYQTPRYLVIGTGKKITLECSQTMGHDKMYWYQQDPGMELHLIHYSYGVNSTEKGDLSSESTVSRIRTEHFPLTLESARPSHTSQYLCASSVSGGRGEQFFGPGTRLTVL.

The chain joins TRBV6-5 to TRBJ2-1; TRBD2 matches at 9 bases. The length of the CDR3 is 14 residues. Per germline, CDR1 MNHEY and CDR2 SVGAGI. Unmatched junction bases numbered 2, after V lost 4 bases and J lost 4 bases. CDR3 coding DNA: TGTGCCAGCAGTTTAACTAGCGGGTACAATGAGCAGTTCTTC. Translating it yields CASSLTSGYNEQFF.